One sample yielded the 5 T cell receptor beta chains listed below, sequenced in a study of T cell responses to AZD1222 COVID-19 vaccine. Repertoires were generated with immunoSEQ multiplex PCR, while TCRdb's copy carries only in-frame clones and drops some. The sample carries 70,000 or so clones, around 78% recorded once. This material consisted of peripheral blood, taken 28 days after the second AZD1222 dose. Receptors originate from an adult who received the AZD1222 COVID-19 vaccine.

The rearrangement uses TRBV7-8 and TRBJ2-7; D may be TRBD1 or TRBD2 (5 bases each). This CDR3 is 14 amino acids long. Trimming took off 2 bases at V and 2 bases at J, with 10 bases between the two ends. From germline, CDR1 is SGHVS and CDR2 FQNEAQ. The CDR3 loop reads CASSLYGAPYEQYF. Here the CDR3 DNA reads TGTGCCAGCAGCTTATACGGGGCCCCCTACGAGCAGTACTTC.

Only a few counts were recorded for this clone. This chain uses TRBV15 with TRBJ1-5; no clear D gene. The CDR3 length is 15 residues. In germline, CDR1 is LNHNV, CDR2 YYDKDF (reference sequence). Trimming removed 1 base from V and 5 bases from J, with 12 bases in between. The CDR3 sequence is CATSRAWGRDQPQHF. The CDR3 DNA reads TGTGCCACCAGCAGAGCATGGGGAAGGGATCAGCCCCAGCATTTT.

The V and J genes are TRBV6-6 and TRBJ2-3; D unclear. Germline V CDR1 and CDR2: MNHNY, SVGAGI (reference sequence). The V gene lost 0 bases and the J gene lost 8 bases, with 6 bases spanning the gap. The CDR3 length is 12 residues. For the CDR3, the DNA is TGTGCCAGCAGTTACTCGTCGGGTACGCAGTATTTT. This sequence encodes CASSYSSGTQYF.

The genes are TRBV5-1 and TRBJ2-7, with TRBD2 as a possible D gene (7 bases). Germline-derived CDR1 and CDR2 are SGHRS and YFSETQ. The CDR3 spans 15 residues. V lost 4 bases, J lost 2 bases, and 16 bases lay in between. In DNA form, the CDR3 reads TGCGCCAGCAGCAGGGGGGGACAAGAGACCTACGAGCAGTACTTC. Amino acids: CASSRGGQETYEQYF. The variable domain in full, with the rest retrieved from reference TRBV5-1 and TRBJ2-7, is KAGVTQTPRYLIKTRGQQVTLSCSPISGHRSVSWYQQTPGQGLQFLFEYFSETQRNKGNFPGRFSGRQFSNSRSEMNVSTLELGDSALYLCASSRGGQETYEQYFGPGTRLTVT.

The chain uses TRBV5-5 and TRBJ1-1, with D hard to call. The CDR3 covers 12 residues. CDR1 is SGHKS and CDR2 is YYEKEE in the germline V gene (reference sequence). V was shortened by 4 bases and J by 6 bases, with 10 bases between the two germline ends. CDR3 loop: CASSRTWAEAFF. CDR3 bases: TGTGCCAGCAGCAGGACCTGGGCTGAAGCTTTCTTT.